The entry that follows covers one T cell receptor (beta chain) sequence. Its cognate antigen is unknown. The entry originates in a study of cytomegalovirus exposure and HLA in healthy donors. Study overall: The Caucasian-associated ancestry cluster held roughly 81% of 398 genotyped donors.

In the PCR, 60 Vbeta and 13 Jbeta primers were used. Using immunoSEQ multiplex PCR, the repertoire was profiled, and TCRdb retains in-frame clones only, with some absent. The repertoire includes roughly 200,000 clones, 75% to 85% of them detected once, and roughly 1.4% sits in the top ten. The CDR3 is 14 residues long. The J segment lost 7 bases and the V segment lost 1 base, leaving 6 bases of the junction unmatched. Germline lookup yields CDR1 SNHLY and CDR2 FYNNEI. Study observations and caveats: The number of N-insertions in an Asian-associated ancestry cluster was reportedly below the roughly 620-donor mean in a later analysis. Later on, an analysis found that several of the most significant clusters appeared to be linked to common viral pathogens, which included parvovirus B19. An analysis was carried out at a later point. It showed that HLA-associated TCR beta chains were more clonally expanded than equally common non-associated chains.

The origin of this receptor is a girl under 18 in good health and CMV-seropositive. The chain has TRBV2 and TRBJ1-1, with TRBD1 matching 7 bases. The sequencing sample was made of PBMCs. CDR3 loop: CASSEGQGVSEAFF. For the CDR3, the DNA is TGTGCCAGCAGTGAAGGCCAGGGGGTGAGTGAAGCTTTCTTT. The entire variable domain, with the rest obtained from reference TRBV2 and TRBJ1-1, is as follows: EPEVTQTPSHQVTQMGQEVILRCVPISNHLYFYWYRQILGQKVEFLVSFYNNEISEKSEIFDDQFSVERPDGSNFTLKIRSTKLEDSAMYFCASSEGQGVSEAFFGQGTRLTVV.